The TCR beta chain described here comes from a study of blood T cell repertoires in COVID-19. Study-level background: Samples came from the United States, Italy and Spain, spanning acute and convalescent COVID-19. T cells, B-cell-depleted T cells, or PBMCs provided the cDNA or gDNA that served as material.

The CDR3 length is 14 residues. V shed 0 bases and J 5 bases; nucleotides not matched to a gene: 2. CDR1 and CDR2 from the germline V gene are MNHEY and SMNVEV (reference sequence). Original processing methods: By means of reference gene primer amplification, nucleated cell counts were estimated. Libraries were prepared by immunoSEQ multiplex PCR; TCRdb keeps only in-frame clonotypes and omits some of them. That table furnishes V, J and clone size, whereas the DNA furnished D and trimming. The data show some 95,000 clones, 70% to 90% seen once. This sequence was found in an elderly man with active or convalescent COVID-19. What was sequenced was peripheral blood. The genes are TRBV27 and TRBJ1-1; the match to TRBD1 covers 8 bases. The CDR3 spells CASSLSRDRTEAFF. The CDR3 nucleotides are TGTGCCAGCAGTTTATCAAGGGACAGGACTGAAGCTTTCTTT.